Below, one T cell receptor (beta chain) is given with its context. No antigen is known for it. The data originate from a study of vaccination and CD4 T cells after COVID-19. The wider study: According to the study, participants were given two doses of BNT162b2 or mRNA-1273 vaccine.

Treatment described: approximately nine-day PBMC culture with coronavirus spike peptide pools or control peptides (ViraFEST assay). Trimming cost V 7 bases and J 1 base, with 14 bases left between them. The CDR3 consists of 15 residues. CDR1 and CDR2 (germline): MNHEY, SVGEGT. Study-level points and caveats: Convalescent participants were relatively few, and none had early post-infection timepoints studied.

At the Johns Hopkins FTIC core, DNA taken from cultured CD4+ T cells was sequenced by way of the Oncomine TCR Beta short-read assay. TCRdb passed the PCR reads through MiXCR, listing each CDR3 protein once. The table includes more than 9,000 distinct CDR3 sequences, 20% to 25% detected once. The source of this sequence is a human donor who received a COVID-19 vaccine. Sequencing used CD4+ T cells from blood, cultured in vitro, obtained before SARS-CoV-2 vaccination. The rearrangement links TRBV6-2 or TRBV6-3 to TRBJ1-3; possibly TRBD1 for D (5 bases). This CDR3 is CASNPGPWSGNTIYF. The CDR3 DNA sequence: TGTGCCAGCAATCCGGGACCATGGTCTGGAAACACCATATATTTT.